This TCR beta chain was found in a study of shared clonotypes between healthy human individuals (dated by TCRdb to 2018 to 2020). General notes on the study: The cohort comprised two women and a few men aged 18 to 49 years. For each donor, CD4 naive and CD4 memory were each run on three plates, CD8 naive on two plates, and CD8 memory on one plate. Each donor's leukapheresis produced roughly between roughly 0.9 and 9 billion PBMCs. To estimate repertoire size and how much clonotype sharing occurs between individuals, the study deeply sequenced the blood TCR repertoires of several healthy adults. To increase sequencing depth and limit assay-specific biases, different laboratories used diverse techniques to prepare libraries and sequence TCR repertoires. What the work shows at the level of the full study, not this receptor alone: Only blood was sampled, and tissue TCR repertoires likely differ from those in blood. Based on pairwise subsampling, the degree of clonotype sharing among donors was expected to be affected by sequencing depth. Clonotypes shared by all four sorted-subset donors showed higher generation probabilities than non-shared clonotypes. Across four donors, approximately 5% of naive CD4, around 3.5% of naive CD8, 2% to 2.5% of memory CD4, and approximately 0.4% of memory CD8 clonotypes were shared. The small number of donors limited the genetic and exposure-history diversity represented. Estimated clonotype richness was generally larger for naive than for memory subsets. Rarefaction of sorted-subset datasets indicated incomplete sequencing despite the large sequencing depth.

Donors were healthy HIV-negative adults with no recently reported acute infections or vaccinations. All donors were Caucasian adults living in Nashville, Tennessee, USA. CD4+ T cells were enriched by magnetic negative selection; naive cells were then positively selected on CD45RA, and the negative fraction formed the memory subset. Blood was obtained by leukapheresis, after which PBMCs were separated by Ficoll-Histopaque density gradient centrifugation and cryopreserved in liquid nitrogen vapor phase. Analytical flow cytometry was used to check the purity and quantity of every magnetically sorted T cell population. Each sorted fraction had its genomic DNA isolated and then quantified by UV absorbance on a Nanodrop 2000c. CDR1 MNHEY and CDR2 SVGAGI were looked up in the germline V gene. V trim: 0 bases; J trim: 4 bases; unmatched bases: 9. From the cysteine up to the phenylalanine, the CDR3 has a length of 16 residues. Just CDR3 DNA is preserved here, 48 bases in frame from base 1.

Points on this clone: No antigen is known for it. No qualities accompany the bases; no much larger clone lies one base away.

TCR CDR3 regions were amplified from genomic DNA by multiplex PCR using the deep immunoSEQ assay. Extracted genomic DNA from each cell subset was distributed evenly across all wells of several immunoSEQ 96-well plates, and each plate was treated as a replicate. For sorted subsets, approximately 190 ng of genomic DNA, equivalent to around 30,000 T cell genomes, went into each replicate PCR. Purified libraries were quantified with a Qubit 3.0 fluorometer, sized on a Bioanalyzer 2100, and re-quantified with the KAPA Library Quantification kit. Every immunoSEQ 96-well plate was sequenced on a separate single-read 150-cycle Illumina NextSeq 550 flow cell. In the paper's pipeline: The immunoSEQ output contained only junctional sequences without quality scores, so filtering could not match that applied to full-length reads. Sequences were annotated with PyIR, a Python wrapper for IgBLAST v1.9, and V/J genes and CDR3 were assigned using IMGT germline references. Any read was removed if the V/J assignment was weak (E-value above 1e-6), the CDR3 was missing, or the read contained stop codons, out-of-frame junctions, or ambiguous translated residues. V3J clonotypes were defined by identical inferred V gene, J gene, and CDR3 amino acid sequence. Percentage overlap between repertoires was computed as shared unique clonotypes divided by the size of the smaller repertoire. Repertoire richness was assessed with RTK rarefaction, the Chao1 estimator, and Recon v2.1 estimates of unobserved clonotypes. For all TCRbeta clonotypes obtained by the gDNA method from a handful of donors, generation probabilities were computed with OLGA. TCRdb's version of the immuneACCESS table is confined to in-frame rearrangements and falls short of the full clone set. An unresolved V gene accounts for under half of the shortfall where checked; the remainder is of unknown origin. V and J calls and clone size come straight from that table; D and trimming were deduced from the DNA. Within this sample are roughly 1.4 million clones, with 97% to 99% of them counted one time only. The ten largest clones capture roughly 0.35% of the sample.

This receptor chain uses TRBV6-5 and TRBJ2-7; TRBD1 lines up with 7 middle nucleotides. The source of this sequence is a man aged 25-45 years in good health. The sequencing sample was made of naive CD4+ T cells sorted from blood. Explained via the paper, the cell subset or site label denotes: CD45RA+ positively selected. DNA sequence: TGTGCCAGCAGTTACTCGGGACCGGGACAGAGATACGAGCAGTACTTC. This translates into CASSYSGPGQRYEQYF.